These T cell receptor beta chains were read from a single sample in a study of graft-versus-host responses after intestinal transplantation. What these receptors recognize is not known. The data were produced by immunoSEQ multiplex PCR, yet TCRdb's version contains in-frame clones alone and is incomplete. Of 85,000 to 95,000 clones listed, 85% to 95% are singletons. This specimen consisted of unstimulated CD8+ T cells sorted from spleen or lymph node cells, obtained before intestinal transplant. These receptor sequences come from a human donor who received an intestinal transplant. CDR3s include the opening cysteine and the closing phenylalanine or tryptophan.

J: TRBJ2-7; V: TRBV21-1; CDR3: CASSPGTSGGYEQYF
J: TRBJ2-7; V: TRBV6-1; CDR3: CASSDRFSSYEQYF
J: TRBJ2-5; V: TRBV25-1; CDR3: CASSVFPRTTYQETQYF
J: TRBJ2-1; V: TRBV10-3; CDR3: CAISVTKGETSYNEQFF
J: TRBJ1-3; V: TRBV30; CDR3: CAWTWTGNTIYF
J: TRBJ1-6; V: TRBV4-3; CDR3: CASSQVGNSPLHF
J: TRBJ2-7; V: TRBV25-1; CDR3: CASSEKGDYEQYF
J: TRBJ1-1; V: TRBV6-5; CDR3: CAISESTGRGAFF
J: TRBJ2-3; V: TRBV7-9; CDR3: CASSPRWGGSTDTQYF
J: TRBJ2-3; V: TRBV27; CDR3: CASSTRMPSGGRSTDTQYF
J: TRBJ2-2; V: TRBV4-3; CDR3: CASSQEGRTVTGELFF
J: TRBJ1-6; V: TRBV7-8; CDR3: CASSLAGSGGSSPLHF
J: TRBJ2-1; V: TRBV5-8; CDR3: CASSSDRGIVGDEQFF
J: TRBJ1-2; V: TRBV30; CDR3: CAWSVRGGYREGYAF
J: TRBJ2-5; V: TRBV7-6; CDR3: CASSLGGLAGETQYF
J: TRBJ2-3; V: TRBV6-5; CDR3: CASSYGGQYLPSTQYF
J: TRBJ1-2; V: TRBV9; CDR3: CASSLDLAGTGDGYTF
J: TRBJ2-7; V: TRBV25-1; CDR3: CASRSGTGGREQYF
J: TRBJ2-2; V: TRBV7-9; CDR3: CASSSKQQGLDGELFF
J: TRBJ2-5; V: TRBV7-9; CDR3: CASSLTIDRRTVQETQYF
J: TRBJ1-1; V: TRBV4-3; CDR3: CASSLQGSEAFF
J: TRBJ1-1; V: TRBV19; CDR3: CASSVTGNTEAFF
J: TRBJ2-5; V: TRBV6-5; CDR3: CASSYGAGASETQYF
J: TRBJ1-3; V: TRBV19; CDR3: CASSLTASSGNTIYF
J: TRBJ1-3; V: TRBV13; CDR3: CASSLAGGVEGNTIYF
J: TRBJ2-7; V: TRBV30; CDR3: CAGQGRETYEQYF
J: TRBJ2-5; V: TRBV7-9; CDR3: CASTGTGVRTQYF
J: TRBJ2-7; V: TRBV30; CDR3: CAWGTGKEQYF
J: TRBJ2-2; V: TRBV27; CDR3: CARQLAGRKNTGELFF
J: TRBJ2-6; V: TRBV11-1; CDR3: CASSYRVLSGANVLTF
J: TRBJ2-5; V: TRBV7-9; CDR3: CASSLSYPQETQYF
J: TRBJ1-6; V: TRBV27; CDR3: CASSILADSPLHF
J: TRBJ2-1; V: TRBV25-1; CDR3: CASSPSGGRSYNEQFF
J: TRBJ2-7; V: TRBV27; CDR3: CASSLSGGGAYEQYF
J: TRBJ2-1; V: TRBV18; CDR3: CASSPTGLRNEQFF
J: TRBJ2-3; V: TRBV19; CDR3: CASTGSGTGYTDTQYF